The TCR beta chain described here comes from a study of early T cells in non-severe SARS-CoV-2 infection (dated by TCRdb to the early 2020s). In terms of the full investigation: Bulk RNA from unsorted whole blood was used for TCR sequencing, so alpha and beta chains could not be paired.

This was a case-control study nested in a cohort of healthcare workers in London, UK, who had nasopharyngeal swab PCR tests and blood samples taken every week. Healthcare workers were recruited between 23 and 31 March 2020, during the week of the UK lockdown, and were followed weekly for up to roughly 15 weeks. Looking up the germline V gene yields CDR1 SGHVS and CDR2 FQNEAQ. The CDR3, from cysteine to phenylalanine, totals 15 residues. The retained sequence is limited to the CDR3, 45 bases, with the frame set at the first base. Deletion took 4 bases off V and 3 bases off J, with a span of 15 bases between the germline ends. Overall study results and their limits: VDJdb matching was skewed toward anti-spike CD8 responses, so virus-specific expansions were likely underestimated and private and CD4 specificities were missed.

This clonotype appeared many times. It lacks a known antigen. Qualities for individual bases were not recorded, and no much larger clone is one base off. The library was prepared using 5' RACE. The reads were generated on a NextSeq 500. Unique molecular identifiers were attached to individual cDNA molecules in the TCR library protocol so that sequencing error and PCR bias could be corrected. Both TCR alpha and beta chains were sequenced, and tight co-correlation was observed between alpha and beta sequence abundances in each sample. As for the authors' bioinformatics: Decombinator V4 was used to annotate TCR sequences for V gene, J gene and CDR3. Expanded TCRs were defined as changing significantly between any two time points under a Poisson model with p below 0.0001. Abundances of TCRs were expressed as counts per million after normalisation to the total number of TCRs sequenced in each sample. TRAV1-2 paired with TRAJ12, TRAJ20 or TRAJ33 defined MAIT TCRs, while TRAV10 paired with TRAJ18 defined iNKT TCRs. VDJdb, accessed 1 November 2021, was searched for CMV, EBV and SARS-CoV-2 annotated TCRs, with TCRs annotated for multiple antigens excluded. Clones were called with MiXCR by TCRdb after fastp trimmed the public reads at Q25, and only in-frame beta chains were retained. Rows are combined by CDR3 protein, so each entry shows the most common genes and DNA. The V and J calls here are based on TCRdb, not the publication. This sample holds around 40,000 distinct CDR3 sequences; over 4.5% were observed only once. The leading ten clones occupy roughly 4.9% of the sample.

The sequence was obtained from an adult who was a healthcare worker with PCR-confirmed SARS-CoV-2 infection or an uninfected control (not recorded which). The sequenced material came from whole blood. Recombination connected TRBV7-8 to TRBJ1-1; a tentative D match to TRBD1 spans 5 bases. The CDR3 corresponds to CASSSTVVLDTEAFF. The nucleotides are TGTGCCAGCAGCTCGACAGTCGTCTTAGACACTGAAGCTTTCTTT.